A single sample gave rise to the 4 T cell receptor beta chains below, sequenced in a study of blood T cells in healthy people across ages. Sample-barcoded 5' priming and a J-beta primer mix drove a second PCR of roughly 6 to 12 cycles. One entry per CDR3 protein results from TCRdb running MiXCR on the 5' RACE reads. The table lists about 970,000 distinct CDR3 sequences, roughly 47% of them singletons. Material: blood. The receptors were sampled from a woman aged 55-70 years in good health.

V and J are TRBV13 and TRBJ2-3, with TRBD2 matching over 11 bases. Looked up from germline, CDR1 is PRHDT and CDR2 is FYEKMQ (reference sequence). Germline trimming cut 2 bases from V and 1 base from J; bases unmatched to any gene: 11. The CDR3 runs 19 residues. The CDR3 spells CASSLLPSLAGERTDTQYF. The DNA of the CDR3 is TGTGCCAGCAGCTTACTCCCCTCACTAGCGGGAGAGCGCACAGATACGCAGTATTTT.

This sequence joins TRBV3-1 and TRBJ2-7, with 10 bases matching TRBD2. J gave up 2 bases and V 4 bases, and 5 bases lay outside the gene matches. The CDR3 covers 15 residues. Germline values: CDR1 LGHDT, CDR2 YNNKEL (reference sequence). Here the CDR3 reads CASSPSGRGPYEQYF. CDR3 in DNA: TGTGCCAGCAGCCCAAGCGGGAGGGGGCCCTACGAGCAGTACTTC.

The chain combines TRBV18 with TRBJ2-7; TRBD1 matches 8 bases. CDR3 length: 15 residues. CDR1 is KGHSH and CDR2 is LQKENI in the germline V gene. J lost 5 bases, V lost 4 bases, and 10 bases had no gene match. CDR3 nucleotide sequence: TGTGCCAGCTCACGACCTACAGGGGGAGCGAACGAGCAGTACTTC. Translated, it gives CASSRPTGGANEQYF.

This clonotype has only a few counts. The chain carries TRBV29-1 and TRBJ2-7; 7 bases map to TRBD2. The DNA end is more similar to TRBJ2-5, so the J call may be wrong. The V gene's germline CDR1 is SQVTM and CDR2 ANQGSEA. This CDR3 region has 19 residues. The CDR3 here is CSVEDGLGARAGVGETQYF. CDR3 coding DNA: TGCAGCGTTGAAGATGGACTCGGTGCGCGGGCGGGAGTCGGTGAGACCCAGTACTTC.